The rows below give T cell receptor beta chains drawn from one sample of a study of tumor-infiltrating lymphocytes in oesophageal squamous cell carcinoma. One entry per CDR3 protein results from TCRdb running MiXCR on the PCR reads. The profile shows 15,000 to 20,000 distinct CDR3 sequences, approximately 46% of them singletons. The sequenced sample consisted of blood. Every receptor here comes from a female donor with esophageal squamous cell carcinoma. Each CDR3 is given with its conserved first and last residue. The order of the fields is J gene, clone size, V gene, D gene, CDR3 protein, CDR3 DNA. D genes are given only for firm matches. Expanded clones are given a class, and other clones once, few, many or no size at all.

TRBJ2-2	.	TRBV12-3/TRBV12-4	TRBD2	CASSFIAGDLSTGELFF	TGTGCCAGCAGTTTTATAGCGGGGGACTTGAGCACCGGGGAGCTGTTTTTT
TRBJ2-1	.	TRBV6-8	.	CASTKGSYNEQFF	TGTGCCAGCACCAAAGGGTCTTACAATGAGCAGTTCTTC
TRBJ2-1	.	TRBV7-8	TRBD2	CASSLVVAGGGYNEQFF	TGTGCCAGCAGCTTAGTGGTCGCGGGAGGTGGGTACAATGAGCAGTTCTTC
TRBJ2-7	.	TRBV12-3/TRBV12-4	.	CASSRGPGTYEQYF	TGTGCCAGCAGCCGGGGGCCCGGTACCTACGAGCAGTACTTC
TRBJ2-3	many	TRBV14	TRBD2	CASSQMRLAGGHQYF	TGTGCCAGCAGCCAAATGCGACTAGCGGGAGGGCACCAGTATTTT
TRBJ2-1	.	TRBV7-8	TRBD2	CASSQTSGRAGQFF	TGTGCCAGCAGCCAAACTAGCGGGAGGGCCGGGCAGTTCTTC
TRBJ1-1	medium-sized	TRBV7-8	.	CASSRDGGAEAFF	TGTGCCAGCAGCAGAGACGGGGGGGCTGAAGCTTTCTTT
TRBJ1-5	medium-sized	TRBV7-2	TRBD1	CASSFGQGPQPQHF	TGTGCCAGCAGCTTCGGACAGGGCCCTCAGCCCCAGCATTTT
TRBJ2-3	.	TRBV7-2	TRBD2	CASRQAGEDTQYF	TGTGCCAGCAGACAAGCGGGGGAGGATACGCAGTATTTT
TRBJ2-2	.	TRBV7-3	.	CASSLSGFSSNTGELFF	TGTGCCAGCAGCTTATCGGGGTTTAGCTCGAACACCGGGGAGCTGTTTTTT
TRBJ2-1	.	TRBV20-1	TRBD1	CSASSTGWDDEQFF	TGCAGTGCCTCCTCGACAGGGTGGGACGATGAGCAGTTCTTC
TRBJ2-2	.	TRBV7-6	TRBD2	CASSLNGGAWAGELFF	TGTGCCAGCAGCTTAAACGGGGGGGCCTGGGCCGGGGAGCTGTTTTTT
TRBJ2-2	many	TRBV7-6	.	CASSLGQFSTGELFF	TGTGCCAGCAGCTTAGGGCAGTTCAGCACCGGGGAGCTGTTTTTT
TRBJ2-5	once	TRBV7-2	TRBD1	CASSWGQTNEQYF	TGTGCCAGCAGCTGGGGACAGACAAATGAGCAGTACTTC
TRBJ2-1	few	TRBV5-1	.	CASSLAVVPGVYNEQFF	TGCGCCAGCAGCTTGGCCGTAGTCCCAGGGGTCTACAATGAGCAGTTCTTC
TRBJ2-5	many	TRBV7-2	TRBD2	CASRIAGGGETQYF	TGCGCCAGCAGGATAGCGGGGGGAGGGGAGACCCAGTACTTC
TRBJ2-1	many	TRBV5-1	TRBD1	CASSLVPGQGGVQFF	TGCGCCAGCAGCTTGGTTCCGGGACAGGGTGGAGTCCAGTTCTTC
TRBJ2-7	.	TRBV20-1	.	CSAGGGRYEQYF	TGCAGTGCTGGAGGGGGGAGGTACGAGCAGTACTTC
TRBJ1-2	.	TRBV6-1	.	CASSPGQNYGYTF	TGTGCCAGCAGCCCGGGACAAAACTATGGCTACACCTTC
TRBJ2-7	once	TRBV6-1	.	CASSEGYYEQYF	TGTGCCAGCAGTGAAGGGTACTACGAGCAGTACTTC
TRBJ2-3	.	TRBV7-6	TRBD2	CASSLGGGRGAQYF	TGTGCCAGCAGCTTAGGAGGCGGGAGGGGTGCGCAGTATTTT
TRBJ2-5	.	TRBV7-6	TRBD2	CASSLAGLAGGPRETQYF	TGTGCTAGCAGCTTAGCGGGGCTAGCGGGGGGGCCCAGAGAGACCCAGTACTTC
TRBJ2-7	.	TRBV7-2	TRBD2	CASSFGGRSSEQYF	TGTGCCAGCAGCTTCGGCGGGAGAAGTAGCGAGCAGTACTTC
TRBJ1-6	.	TRBV6-2/TRBV6-3	.	CASTVRSSETQHF	TGTGCCAGCACTGTAAGGAGCTCAGAGACCCAGCACTTT
TRBJ2-3	.	TRBV29-1	.	CSVFTTNTGELYF	TGCAGCGTTTTTACTACGAACACCGGGGAGCTGTATTTT
TRBJ1-5	.	TRBV18	.	CASSRDEHSRPQHF	TGTGCCAGCTCACGAGACGAGCACTCGCGGCCCCAGCATTTT
TRBJ2-6	few	TRBV6-1	.	CASGKTGTLSGANVLTF	TGTGCCAGCGGTAAGACAGGGACTCTCTCTGGGGCCAACGTCCTGACTTTC
TRBJ2-5	once	TRBV7-8	.	CASSFRGTQYF	TGTGCCAGCAGCTTTCGGGGGACCCAGTACTTC
TRBJ2-1	many	TRBV28	.	CASRPPRKGSYNEQFF	TGTGCCAGCAGACCCCCCCGCAAGGGATCCTACAATGAGCAGTTCTTC
TRBJ1-2	.	TRBV7-2	TRBD1	CASSLAQGASDGYTF	TGTGCCAGCAGCTTAGCTCAGGGGGCGTCTGATGGCTACACCTTC
TRBJ1-1	many	TRBV6-6	TRBD1	CASSYSSGGLNTEAFF	TGTGCCAGCAGTTACAGTTCAGGGGGTTTGAACACTGAAGCTTTCTTT
TRBJ2-4	once	TRBV6-6	.	CASVGEVDIQYF	TGTGCCAGCGTAGGGGAGGTAGACATTCAGTACTTC
TRBJ2-7	.	TRBV7-8	.	CASSFGPLVGYEQYF	TGTGCCAGCAGCTTCGGACCACTCGTCGGGTACGAGCAGTACTTC
TRBJ2-2	.	TRBV12-3/TRBV12-4	TRBD2	CASSSPLAGGHTGELFF	TGTGCCAGCAGTTCCCCGCTAGCGGGAGGCCACACCGGGGAGCTGTTTTTT
TRBJ2-1	.	TRBV7-6	TRBD2	CASTIGGTYNEQFF	TGTGCCAGCACCATCGGGGGGACTTACAATGAGCAGTTCTTC
TRBJ2-7	many	TRBV24-1	TRBD1	CATSDLTGGLHEQYF	TGTGCCACCAGTGATTTGACAGGGGGATTGCATGAGCAGTACTTC